This is a list of T cell receptor beta chains from one sample in a study of OX40 agonist ivuxolimab in advanced cancers. TCRdb's copy holds only in-frame clones and misses some; the assay was immunoSEQ multiplex PCR. The data show 60,000 or so clones, with roughly 84% seen just once and 0.52% held by the top ten. The specimen was CD4+ or CD8+ T cells sorted from blood, collected in a trial of the OX40 agonist ivuxolimab. These receptors were collected from an adult with an advanced solid tumor such as melanoma, head and neck, liver or kidney cancer. Each CDR3 is given with its conserved first and last residue. D genes are given only for firm matches. A row's size may be missing; if present it is once, few, many or a size class.

J gene,clone size,V gene,D gene,CDR3 DNA,CDR3 protein
TRBJ2-1,.,TRBV10-3,.,TGTGCCATCAGTGTTGACCCCCGCGATGAGCAGTTCTTC,CAISVDPRDEQFF
TRBJ1-2,.,TRBV30,.,TGTGCCTGGATTCGGGACGGAGAGGGCTACACCTTC,CAWIRDGEGYTF
TRBJ2-4,few,TRBV5-6,TRBD1,TGTGCCAGCAGCTTGCTGGGACAGGGGGCGGTGGACATTCAGTACTTC,CASSLLGQGAVDIQYF
TRBJ2-7,.,TRBV19,TRBD2,TGTGCCAGTAGCATTGTGGGACTAGCGGGAGGGCCCGACGAGCAGTACTTC,CASSIVGLAGGPDEQYF
TRBJ2-1,medium-sized,TRBV7-9,.,TGTGCCACCAATGAGGGAGGAGCGGCGGGAAATGAGCAGTTCTTC,CATNEGGAAGNEQFF
TRBJ2-5,once,TRBV18,TRBD1,TGTGCCAGCTCACCAAAGTTCCCAGGACAGGCCAGCGAGACCCAGTACTTC,CASSPKFPGQASETQYF
TRBJ1-4,.,TRBV2,TRBD1,TGTGCCATTCCCCAGGGACAGGGGGCAAGGGGTGAAAAACTGTTTTTT,CAIPQGQGARGEKLFF
TRBJ2-7,few,TRBV5-1,.,TGCGCCAGCAGACAGGACAGCTCCTACGAGCAGTACTTC,CASRQDSSYEQYF
TRBJ1-2,few,TRBV2,.,TGTGCCAGCAGAGGACACAGACGGAATGGCTACACCTTC,CASRGHRRNGYTF
TRBJ2-7,.,TRBV28,TRBD1,TGTGCCAGCAGTTCCGGACAGGTCGATGGGGAGCAGTACTTC,CASSSGQVDGEQYF
TRBJ2-2,few,TRBV11-3,.,TGTGCCAGCAGCTTAGGGGCCGGGGAGCTGTTTTTT,CASSLGAGELFF
TRBJ2-4,once,TRBV9,TRBD1,TGTGCCAGCACCATTGGGACAGGGGGCGCATGGAACATTCAGTACTTC,CASTIGTGGAWNIQYF
TRBJ2-7,.,TRBV7-9,.,TGTGCCAGCAGCTTAGAAGGGTCGGGGTTTGGGTACGAGCAGTACTTC,CASSLEGSGFGYEQYF
TRBJ2-1,.,TRBV29-1,TRBD2,TGCAGCTTTAGGACTAGCGGGTCGGGCTACAATGAGCAGTTCTTC,CSFRTSGSGYNEQFF
TRBJ2-7,.,TRBV30,TRBD2,TGTGCCTGGACCCCTAGCGGTGGATACGAGCAGTACTTC,CAWTPSGGYEQYF
TRBJ1-4,.,TRBV29-1,.,TGCAGCGTTTCTCGGGGAGCTAATGAAAAACTGTTTTTT,CSVSRGANEKLFF
TRBJ2-2,.,TRBV5-1,TRBD2,TGCGCCAGCAGTCGGGGGGCGACGAGCGGGAGGAACACCGGGGAGCTGTTTTTT,CASSRGATSGRNTGELFF
TRBJ1-5,.,TRBV10-3,TRBD1,TGTGCCATCAGCGGACAGGGGAAGCCCCAGCATTTT,CAISGQGKPQHF
TRBJ2-2,.,TRBV19,.,TGTGCCAGTAGTATTAACACCGGGGAGCTGTTTTTT,CASSINTGELFF
TRBJ2-3,.,TRBV7-2,TRBD2,TGTGCCAGCAGCATCAGAGAGACTAGCGGGAGGAGGGTAGATACGCAGTATTTT,CASSIRETSGRRVDTQYF
TRBJ2-7,.,TRBV10-3,TRBD2,TGTGCCATCAGTGAGCCGACTAGCGGGAGATCAGGAGAGCAGTACTTC,CAISEPTSGRSGEQYF
TRBJ2-6,.,TRBV27,.,TGTGCCAGCAGTCCCGCGACAGCGGCTTTCTCTGGGGCCAACGTCCTGACTTTC,CASSPATAAFSGANVLTF
TRBJ1-4,.,TRBV30,.,TGTGCCTGGAGGCAGGTTGAAAAACTGTTTTTT,CAWRQVEKLFF
TRBJ1-6,.,TRBV28,.,TGTGCCAGCAGTTTCGACCGACAGGTCTATAATTCACCCCTCCACTTT,CASSFDRQVYNSPLHF
TRBJ2-5,.,TRBV18,TRBD1,TGTGCCAGCTCCCTGGGACAGGGGGAGACCCAGTACTTC,CASSLGQGETQYF
TRBJ1-2,once,TRBV9,TRBD1,TGTGCCAGCAGCCAGACAGGGGTTGGTGGCTACACCTTC,CASSQTGVGGYTF
TRBJ2-3,once,TRBV10-2,.,TGCGCCAGCAGTGTTTCTAGTAGCGCAGATACGCAGTATTTT,CASSVSSSADTQYF
TRBJ2-5,once,TRBV7-9,.,TGTGCCAGCAGCCAGGGGAGGACGGTGCAAGAGACCCAGTACTTC,CASSQGRTVQETQYF
TRBJ2-3,many,TRBV11-1,.,TGTGCCAGCAGCTTAGCGACCTGGGACCCTGGCACAGATACGCAGTATTTT,CASSLATWDPGTDTQYF
TRBJ2-2,.,TRBV7-3,.,TGTGCCAGCAGCTTTACGGGACCGAACACCGGGGAGCTGTTTTTT,CASSFTGPNTGELFF